The rows below give T cell receptor beta chains drawn from one sample of a study of human thymus T cells. Measured with immunoSEQ multiplex PCR; TCRdb has only the in-frame clones, and not every one. This sample has about 78,000 clones, with 90% to 98% found just once. The sequencing input was thymus tissue. These TCRs come from a boy under three years old with a congenital heart defect but otherwise immunologically healthy. CDR3s include the opening cysteine and the closing phenylalanine or tryptophan. D genes are given only for firm matches. For some rows the clone size is stated as once, few or many, or as a class when expanded; others skip it.

J gene,clone size,V gene,D gene,CDR3 DNA,CDR3 protein
TRBJ2-1,once,TRBV4-2,.,TGTGCCAGCAGCCAAGTAGGCCACCGGGACAACTACAATGAGCAGTTCTTC,CASSQVGHRDNYNEQFF
TRBJ1-3,.,TRBV28,.,TGTGCCAGCAGACCAGCAAGTGTAGGAGGAAACACCATATATTTT,CASRPASVGGNTIYF
TRBJ1-2,.,TRBV4-1,.,TGCGCCAGCAGCCAAGATCGTGGCAGGGCGGGTGGCTACACCTTC,CASSQDRGRAGGYTF
TRBJ2-3,.,TRBV4-2,.,TGTGCCAGCAGCGGGTTTGGCGGAACTAGCACAGATACGCAGTATTTT,CASSGFGGTSTDTQYF
TRBJ1-2,.,TRBV9,.,TGTGCCAGCAGCGCTTACTATGGCTACACCTTC,CASSAYYGYTF
TRBJ2-7,.,TRBV6-5,TRBD2,TGTGCCAGCAGTTGTACTAGCGGCAGCTCCTACGAGCAGTACTTC,CASSCTSGSSYEQYF
TRBJ1-1,once,TRBV19,TRBD1,TGTGCCAGTACCCCGCCGACAGGGGGCACTGAAGCTTTCTTT,CASTPPTGGTEAFF
TRBJ2-1,.,TRBV7-2,.,TGTGCCAGCAGCCCCTATCAGGAGTGTAAGTCCTACAATGAGCAGTTCTTC,CASSPYQECKSYNEQFF
TRBJ1-1,.,TRBV7-2,TRBD1,TGTGCCAGCAGCGCTAGCGGGATTCAGGGGGCAACTGAAGCTTTCTTT,CASSASGIQGATEAFF
TRBJ1-6,.,TRBV5-4,.,TGTGCCAGCAGCTTACACAGGGTTAATTCACCCCTCCACTTT,CASSLHRVNSPLHF
TRBJ2-1,.,TRBV14,TRBD2,TGTGCCAGCAGACCTAGCGGGAGTAGCAATGAGCAGTTCTTC,CASRPSGSSNEQFF
TRBJ2-5,.,TRBV21-1,.,TGTGCCAGCAGCGAAGGACAGGGGGATGATGAGACCCAGTACTTC,CASSEGQGDDETQYF
TRBJ2-5,.,TRBV25-1,.,TGTGCCAGCAGTGAAAACCAAGAGACCCAGTACTTC,CASSENQETQYF
TRBJ1-5,.,TRBV7-2,.,TGTGCCAGCACCTCTAAAGTAGGTTCGGGCGAACAGCCCCAGCATTTT,CASTSKVGSGEQPQHF
TRBJ2-6,.,TRBV7-8,TRBD1,TGTGCCAGCAGCTCAACACAGGGGAAGGTACGAGCTGAACACTCTGGGGCCAACGTCCTGACTTTC,CASSSTQGKVRAEHSGANVLTF
TRBJ1-4,.,TRBV5-5,.,TGTGCCAGCAGCCAACCCGAAACAGCAGCAACTAATGAAAAACTGTTTTTT,CASSQPETAATNEKLFF
TRBJ2-7,.,TRBV10-3,.,TGTGCCATCAGTGAGTCCGGACCCCACTACGAGCAGTACTTC,CAISESGPHYEQYF
TRBJ1-6,.,TRBV19,.,TGTGCCAGTAGTATCCCGGACAGCCTCCTTCAGGCCCTCCACTTT,CASSIPDSLLQALHF
TRBJ2-7,.,TRBV6-5,.,TGTGCCAGCAGTTACGAAGTTGCAGAGCCCTACGAGCAGTACTTC,CASSYEVAEPYEQYF
TRBJ1-2,.,TRBV6-4,.,TGTGCCAGCAGCGGGGGAGGGGGCTACACCTTC,CASSGGGGYTF